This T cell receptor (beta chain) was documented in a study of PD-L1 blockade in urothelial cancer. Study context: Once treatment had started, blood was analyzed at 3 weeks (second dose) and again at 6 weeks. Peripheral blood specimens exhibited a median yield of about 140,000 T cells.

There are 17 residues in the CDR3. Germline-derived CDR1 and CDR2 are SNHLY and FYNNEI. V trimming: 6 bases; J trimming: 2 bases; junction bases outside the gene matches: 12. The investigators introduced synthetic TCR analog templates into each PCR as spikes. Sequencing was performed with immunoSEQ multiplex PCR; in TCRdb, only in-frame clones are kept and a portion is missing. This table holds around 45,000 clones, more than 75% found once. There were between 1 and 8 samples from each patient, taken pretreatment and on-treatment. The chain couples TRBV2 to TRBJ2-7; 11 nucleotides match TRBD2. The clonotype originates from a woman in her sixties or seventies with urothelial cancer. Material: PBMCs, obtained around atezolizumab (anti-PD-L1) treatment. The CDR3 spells CASRTGVGTSGTYEQYF. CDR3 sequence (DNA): TGTGCCAGCAGGACCGGAGTCGGGACTAGCGGTACCTACGAGCAGTACTTC.